This paragraph reports one T cell receptor (beta chain). This sample was included in a study of cytomegalovirus exposure and HLA in healthy donors. PCR employed 60 Vbeta and 13 Jbeta primers. Assay used: immunoSEQ multiplex PCR; TCRdb lists only in-frame clones, some missing. The table shows tens of thousands of clones, with approximately 80% occurring only once. There are 19 residues in the CDR3. CDR1 is GTSNPN, CDR2 SVGIG, per germline (reference sequence). V shed 2 bases and J 5 bases; nucleotides not matched to a gene: 20. The sequencing sample was made of PBMCs. V gene TRBV30 combines with J gene TRBJ2-2, with 7 bases identical to TRBD2. This sequence originates from a man between 45 and 60 years old in good health and CMV-seropositive. The CDR3 nucleotides are TGTGCCTGGAGTATACCGGGGCGGGAGATAGAATTGTGGACCGGGGAGCTGTTTTTT. Translating gives CAWSIPGREIELWTGELFF.